This entry lists 20 T cell receptor beta chains sequenced from one sample in a study of early T cells in non-severe SARS-CoV-2 infection. TCRdb re-derived calls from the 5' RACE reads in MiXCR, one entry per CDR3 protein. The sample has approximately 110,000 distinct CDR3 sequences; 15% are singletons. The sample comprised whole blood. The receptors come from an adult who was a healthcare worker with PCR-confirmed SARS-CoV-2 infection or an uninfected control (not recorded which).

This clonotype has just a few counts. The chain carries TRBV5-1 and TRBJ2-7; 8 bases map to TRBD2. This CDR3 has 15 residues. The V gene's germline CDR1 is SGHRS and CDR2 YFSETQ. V shed 0 bases, J shed 2 bases, and the junction held 4 bases outside the gene matches. CDR3 region: CASSLEGSGAYEQYF. The CDR3 region has the DNA TGCGCCAGCAGCTTGGAGGGTAGCGGGGCCTACGAGCAGTACTTC.

This clonotype has only a few counts. The chain uses TRBV30 and TRBJ2-1, with D unresolved. CDR1 is GTSNPN, CDR2 SVGIG, per germline (reference sequence). This CDR3 has 13 residues. V shed 4 bases and J shed 5 bases, with 12 bases lying between them. CDR3 protein: CAWTDWLNNEQFF. The CDR3 nucleotides read TGTGCCTGGACTGATTGGTTGAACAATGAGCAGTTCTTC.

In its sample, this clonotype was seen a few times. The V call is TRBV5-4, the J call TRBJ2-3, with 10 bases aligning to TRBD2. Germline CDR1 is SGHNT and CDR2 is YYREEE (reference sequence). This CDR3 region has 15 residues. The junction had 8 bases not matched to a gene; V was cut back by 4 bases and J by 6 bases. CDR3 DNA: TGTGCCAGCAGCCGGACTAGCGGAGGCCGCGATACGCAGTATTTT. Translating gives CASSRTSGGRDTQYF.

V and J are TRBV9 and TRBJ2-1; 11 positions match TRBD2. The V segment lost 1 base and the J segment 4 bases; nucleotides outside the gene matches: 4. The CDR3 runs 16 residues. Germline loops: CDR1 SGDLS, CDR2 YYNGEE. CDR3 amino acids: CASSVSASGGYNEQFF. The CDR3 DNA reads TGTGCCAGCAGCGTATCGGCTAGCGGGGGGTACAATGAGCAGTTCTTC. Full variable domain (missing parts from reference TRBV9 and TRBJ2-1): DSGVTQTPKHLITATGQRVTLRCSPRSGDLSVYWYQQSLDQGLQFLIQYYNGEERAKGNILERFSAQQFPDLHSELNLSSLELGDSALYFCASSVSASGGYNEQFFGPGTRLTVL.

In this sample, this clonotype turned up a few times. The V and J genes are TRBV24-1 and TRBJ2-1, with D possibly matching TRBD1 (6 bases). CDR1 is KGHDR and CDR2 is SFDVKD in the germline V gene. V lost 4 bases, J lost 5 bases, and 14 bases lay in between. There are 15 residues in the CDR3. CDR3 bases: TGTGCCACCAGTGACTCCGGACAGTTCCACAATGAGCAGTTCTTC. It translates to CATSDSGQFHNEQFF.

This clonotype was counted ten times or more. The V and J genes are TRBV12-3 or TRBV12-4 and TRBJ2-3; no definite D call. This CDR3 spans 14 amino acids. V was cut by 4 bases and J by 0 bases, with 8 bases left in between. The CDR3 bases are TGTGCCAGCAGTTCAAACCCTAGCACAGATACGCAGTATTTT. Amino acids: CASSSNPSTDTQYF.

This clonotype was seen only a few times. This chain joins TRBV7-3 and TRBJ1-1; D call uncertain. Germline V gene sequence: CDR1 SGHTA, CDR2 FQGTGA. The CDR3 is made up of 13 amino acids. V was clipped by 2 bases and J by 1 base, with 5 bases between them. The CDR3 region is CASSLWGNTEAFF. CDR3 bases: TGTGCCAGCAGCTTATGGGGGAACACTGAAGCTTTCTTT. Full variable domain (remainder filled in from reference TRBV7-3 and TRBJ1-1): GAGVSQTPSNKVTEKGKYVELRCDPISGHTALYWYRQSLGQGPEFLIYFQGTGAADDSGLPNDRFFAVRPEGSVSTLKIQRTERGDSAVYLCASSLWGNTEAFFGQGTRLTVV.

This clonotype occurred many times. In DNA form, the CDR3 reads TGTGCCATCGGAGGGACAACCAATTCACCCCTCCACTTT. Residues: CAIGGTTNSPLHF. The genes are TRBV10-3 and TRBJ1-6; perhaps TRBD1 as D (6 bases). Germline-derived CDR1 and CDR2 are ENHRY and SYGVKD. CDR3 length: 13 residues. Trimming removed 8 bases from V and 7 bases from J, with 12 bases in between.

Only a few counts were recorded for this clonotype. The chain has TRBV7-6 and TRBJ1-3; possible D gene TRBD1, 6 bases. Between the trimmed V and J ends, which lost 6 bases and 0 bases, there was a span of 12 bases. CDR1 is SGHVS, CDR2 FNYEAQ, per germline. The CDR3 extends over 15 amino acids. The CDR3 DNA is TGTGCCAGCAGACGGACAGTCAGCTCTGGAAACACCATATATTTT. Amino acid sequence: CASRRTVSSGNTIYF.

By share, this clonotype ranks as large (0.1 to 1%). This chain uses TRBV19 with TRBJ2-1; D is possibly TRBD2 (6 bases). Germline V lookup: CDR1 LNHDA, CDR2 SQIVND (reference sequence). V was cut by 1 base and J by 2 bases, with 9 bases left in between. The CDR3 sequence is 15 residues long. CDR3 protein: CASSIAGVAYNEQFF. CDR3 DNA sequence: TGTGCCAGTAGTATAGCGGGGGTCGCCTACAATGAGCAGTTCTTC.

The chain recombines TRBV30 with TRBJ1-3, with D unclear. Trimming shortened V by 3 bases and J by 0 bases, and 12 bases separated the two germline ends. CDR3 size: 15 residues. The germline V gene encodes CDR1 GTSNPN and CDR2 SVGIG (reference sequence). CDR3 DNA sequence: TGTGCCTGGAGCGGAACAGCTTACTCTGGAAACACCATATATTTT. Translating it yields CAWSGTAYSGNTIYF.

This chain links TRBV4-1 with TRBJ2-7; D is ambiguous. In germline, CDR1 is MGHRA, CDR2 YSYEKL. The ends were cut back, 2 bases at V and 4 bases at J, with 12 bases in the middle. The CDR3 has 14 amino acids. Written as DNA, the CDR3 is TGCGCCAGCAGCCAATTCACCCAAAGTTACGAGCAGTACTTC. It codes for CASSQFTQSYEQYF.

V is TRBV30 and J is TRBJ2-2, with TRBD1 as a possible D gene (6 bases). CDR1 and CDR2 from the germline V gene are GTSNPN and SVGIG (reference sequence). The V end lost 1 base, the J end lost 6 bases, and 9 bases lay between the germline ends. The CDR3 has 13 amino acids. As DNA, the CDR3 is TGTGCCTGGAGTGGCCCAGGGGCCGGGGAGCTGTTTTTT. It yields the protein CAWSGPGAGELFF.

This sequence joins TRBV7-2 and TRBJ1-1; D not resolved. Germline assignment: CDR1 SGHTA and CDR2 FQGNSA. The CDR3 extends over 13 amino acids. V shed 0 bases and J shed 5 bases, with 7 bases lying between them. The CDR3 sequence: CASSLAWATEAFF. CDR3 DNA sequence: TGTGCCAGCAGCTTAGCCTGGGCGACTGAAGCTTTCTTT. Combining the CDR3 with reference TRBV7-2 and TRBJ1-1 gives the whole variable domain GAGVSQSPSNKVTEKGKDVELRCDPISGHTALYWYRQSLGQGLEFLIYFQGNSAPDKSGLPSDRFSAERTGGSVSTLTIQRTQQEDSAVYLCASSLAWATEAFFGQGTRLTVV.

In its sample, this clonotype was seen many times. The chain links TRBV3-1 to TRBJ2-7, with unresolved D. Germline loops: CDR1 LGHDT, CDR2 YNNKEL (reference sequence). V shed 0 bases and J shed 1 base, with 13 bases lying between them. This CDR3 is 16 amino acids long. CDR3 sequence: CASSQDIGSVSYEQYF. The CDR3 nucleotides are TGTGCCAGCAGCCAAGATATAGGGTCGGTTTCCTACGAGCAGTACTTC.

This clonotype was seen a handful of times. This rearrangement joins TRBV7-3 to TRBJ2-1, with 7 bases that match TRBD2. This CDR3 region has 13 residues. J gave up 8 bases and V 8 bases, and 9 bases lay outside the gene matches. CDR1 and CDR2 from the germline V gene are SGHTA and FQGTGA. The DNA for the CDR3 is TGTGCCAGCTCGGCGGGGGTTGGAGATGAGCAGTTCTTC. Translation: CASSAGVGDEQFF.

This clonotype has more than one count but fewer than ten. The V and J genes are TRBV7-9 and TRBJ1-4; D remains ambiguous. The germline V gene encodes CDR1 SEHNR and CDR2 FQNEAQ (reference sequence). V was trimmed by 0 bases and J by 5 bases, leaving 10 bases between them. This CDR3 is 15 amino acids long. The CDR3 sequence: CASSLAEVSNEKLFF. CDR3 coding DNA: TGTGCCAGCAGCTTAGCGGAGGTCTCCAATGAAAAACTGTTTTTT.

This clonotype was counted many times. The rearrangement uses TRBV3-1 and TRBJ1-6; D gene unclear. This CDR3 comprises 12 residues. Germline V lookup: CDR1 LGHDT, CDR2 YNNKEL (reference sequence). Deletions cut 1 base from V and 15 bases from J, with 10 bases between. The CDR3 DNA sequence: TGTGCCAGCAGCCAAGGACAATCCCTCCTCCACTTT. It translates to CASSQGQSLLHF. Drawing the rest from reference TRBV3-1 and TRBJ1-6, the complete variable domain is DTAVSQTPKYLVTQMGNDKSIKCEQNLGHDTMYWYKQDSKKFLKIMFSYNNKELIINETVPNRFSPKSPDKAHLNLHINSLELGDSAVYFCASSQGQSLLHFGNGTRLTVT.

There are many counts of this clonotype. The rearrangement links TRBV5-4 to TRBJ1-1; D may be TRBD1 (5 bases). V was shortened by 4 bases and J by 8 bases, with 9 bases between the two germline ends. This CDR3 spans 11 amino acids. CDR1 and CDR2 from the germline V gene are SGHNT and YYREEE (reference sequence). CDR3 DNA: TGTGCCAGCAGCACCGACAGCGAAGCTTTCTTT. Translated: CASSTDSEAFF.

This clonotype was picked up a small number of times. The gene calls are TRBV6-2 or TRBV6-3 and TRBJ1-5; 9 positions agree with TRBD1. The trim removed 5 bases at V and 5 bases at J, leaving 7 bases unmatched. Germline lookup yields CDR1 MNHEY and CDR2 SVGEGT. The CDR3 runs to 15 residues. The DNA of the CDR3 is TGTGCCAGCAGTCCGCCAGGGACAGGGTATCAGCCCCAGCATTTT. Protein: CASSPPGTGYQPQHF.